The entry that follows covers one T cell receptor beta chain sequence. What it recognizes is unknown. Extracted from the samples, RNA was reverse transcribed into cDNA to serve as the sequencing template. Clones were read by immunoSEQ multiplex PCR, and TCRdb kept only the in-frame ones, dropping some. This sample has more than 95,000 clones, with 47% found just once. This sample was taken from a study of CD8+ T cells in alopecia areata. Whole-study results and caveats: Possibly as an HLA-related effect, TCR sharing across patients appeared less clear than in mice. Researchers report lesional scalp, most notably alopecia totalis/universalis, outstripped normal scalp in clonality.

In alopecia areata patients, both lesional scalp punch biopsies and peripheral blood were collected. Sorting from PBMCs produced CD4+ and CD8+ T cells. CDR1 is SGHDT and CDR2 is YYEEEE in the germline V gene. This CDR3 region has 15 residues. Trimming pared 0 bases from V and 0 bases from J, leaving 9 bases between. V usage is TRBV5-6 and J usage is TRBJ1-1, with a tentative D call TRBD1 (6 bases). Input material: NKG2D-low CD8+ T cells sorted from blood. The sequence was collected from a human donor with alopecia areata. The CDR3 protein is CASSLEDSLNTEAFF. The CDR3 DNA follows: TGTGCCAGCAGCTTGGAGGACAGCTTGAACACTGAAGCTTTCTTT.